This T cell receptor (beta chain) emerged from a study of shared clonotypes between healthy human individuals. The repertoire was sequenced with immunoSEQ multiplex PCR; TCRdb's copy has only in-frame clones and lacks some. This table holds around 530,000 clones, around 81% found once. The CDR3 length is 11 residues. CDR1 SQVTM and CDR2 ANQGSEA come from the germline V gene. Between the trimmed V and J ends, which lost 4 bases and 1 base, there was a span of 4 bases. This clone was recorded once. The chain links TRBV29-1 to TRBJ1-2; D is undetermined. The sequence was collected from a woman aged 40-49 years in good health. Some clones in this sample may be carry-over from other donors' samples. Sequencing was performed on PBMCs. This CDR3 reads CSVVFNYGYTF. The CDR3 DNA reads TGCAGCGTTGTTTTTAACTATGGCTACACCTTC. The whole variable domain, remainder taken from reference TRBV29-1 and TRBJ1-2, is SAVISQKPSRDICQRGTSLTIQCQVDSQVTMMFWYRQQPGQSLTLIATANQGSEATYESGFVIDKFPISRPNLTFSTLTVSNMSPEDSSIYLCSVVFNYGYTFGSGTRLTVV.